The entry below describes one TCR beta chain. The sample holds other DNA sequences that translate to the same CDR3. This entry is derived from a study of blood T cell repertoires in COVID-19. Study summary: There were acute and convalescent COVID-19 samples, and they came from the United States, Italy and Spain. In each case, the material was cDNA or gDNA derived from T cells, B-cell-depleted T cells, or PBMCs.

Trimming took off 5 bases at V and 1 base at J, with 8 bases between the two ends. The CDR3 extends over 13 amino acids. The V gene's germline CDR1 is LNHDA and CDR2 SQIVND (reference sequence). In the original analysis: How many nucleated cells were present was estimated from reference gene primer amplification. The table came from immunoSEQ multiplex PCR; TCRdb's copy has only in-frame clones and leaves some out. That table gives V, J and clone size, and the DNA gave D and trimming. The sample includes some 190,000 clones, 88% seen only once; the top ten take 1.5% to 2%. The gene calls are TRBV19 and TRBJ1-1, with D possibly being TRBD1 (6 bases). This receptor was obtained from a man younger than 30 with active or convalescent COVID-19. Sequencing was done on a sample of peripheral blood. The CDR3 DNA follows: TGTGCCAGTAGTTCGACAGGGAACACTGAAGCTTTCTTT. Amino acid sequence: CASSSTGNTEAFF.